One and the same sample provided the 31 T cell receptor beta chains below, sequenced in a study of regulatory T cells in long-lasting Graves disease. Time point specified: newly diagnosed GD, antithyroid drugs for less than 3 months. Making the TCR library involved RNA that had been extracted from PBMCs. The authors built TCR beta libraries using iRepertoire HTBI primers and Arm-PCR of CDR3 regions. TCRdb independently ran MiXCR on the multiplex PCR reads; one entry per CDR3 protein. Among 350,000 to 550,000 distinct CDR3 sequences listed, more than 12% were seen once. The same specimen was also included in a second study, on T cells in Graves' hyperthyroidism and ophthalmopathy.

Sample: peripheral blood mononuclear cells (PBMCs), taken at new diagnosis, from a patient treated with antithyroid drugs. The receptors come from a woman in her 30s with Graves disease.

This sequence joins TRBV4-1 and TRBJ2-5; 8 bases align to TRBD1. This CDR3 contains 15 residues. Unmatched junction bases numbered 7, after V lost 2 bases and J lost 5 bases. Germline assignment: CDR1 MGHRA and CDR2 YSYEKL. The CDR3 region is CASSQPTTGEETQYF. Written as DNA, the CDR3 is TGCGCCAGCAGCCAACCCACGACAGGGGAGGAGACCCAGTACTTC.

This clonotype was counted at least ten times. This sequence joins TRBV29-1 and TRBJ2-7, with D possibly being TRBD1 (6 bases). Germline V gene data show CDR1 as SQVTM and CDR2 as ANQGSEA. The ends were cut back, 4 bases at V and 2 bases at J, with 9 bases in the middle. This CDR3 comprises 12 residues. The CDR3 reads CSVVDSPYEQYF. In DNA, the CDR3 is TGCAGCGTTGTGGACAGTCCCTACGAGCAGTACTTC.

CDR3 in DNA: TGTGCCAGCAGCGTGGACGGGACGGCCAACACTGAAGCTTTCTTT. It encodes CASSVDGTANTEAFF. The V call is TRBV9, the J call TRBJ1-1; D possibly corresponds to TRBD1 (5 bases). The CDR3 loop spans 15 amino acids. Germline lookup yields CDR1 SGDLS and CDR2 YYNGEE. V shed 2 bases and J shed 2 bases, with 13 bases lying between them.

This clonotype was seen many times. The chain couples TRBV20-1 to TRBJ1-1, with 9 bases fitting TRBD1. From germline, CDR1 is DFQATT and CDR2 SNEGSKA (reference sequence). This CDR3 has 15 amino acids. J was trimmed by 3 bases and V by 6 bases; bases with no gene match: 11. This CDR3 reads CSATGTGNPDTEAFF. CDR3 bases: TGCAGTGCGACCGGGACAGGGAATCCGGACACTGAAGCTTTCTTT.

This clonotype was seen a handful of times. This sequence joins TRBV7-2 and TRBJ2-4; D gene uncertain. The CDR3 is made up of 16 amino acids. Germline V gene lookup returns CDR1 SGHTA and CDR2 FQGNSA. Trimming stripped 2 bases from V and 13 bases from J, with 24 bases between. The CDR3 is CASSLSALSSPNEQYF. DNA for the CDR3: TGTGCCAGCAGCTTATCGGCCCTCTCCTCCCCCAATGAGCAGTACTTC.

This clonotype has at least ten counts. The CDR3 sequence is CASSPRTSGRKDTQYF. The DNA of the CDR3 is TGCGCCAGCAGCCCCCGGACTAGCGGGAGAAAAGATACGCAGTATTTT. V is TRBV10-2 and J is TRBJ2-3; 13 bases agree with TRBD2. This CDR3 has 16 amino acids. Germline V gives CDR1 WSHSY, CDR2 SAAADI. V lost 6 bases, J lost 5 bases, and 8 bases stayed unmatched.

For the CDR3, the DNA is TGTGCCAGCAGTTTAGGGGGACTAGCGGGAGTCAGGGATGAGCAGTTCTTC. Translating it yields CASSLGGLAGVRDEQFF. The chain is built from TRBV12-3 or TRBV12-4 and TRBJ2-1, with 14 bases that match TRBD2. The junction had 7 bases not matched to a gene; V was cut back by 1 base and J by 8 bases. This CDR3 is built from 17 residues.

This clonotype was seen just once. A much larger clone differs from this one at a single base, so this may be a read error. The rearrangement uses TRBV12-3 or TRBV12-4 and TRBJ1-2, with D tentatively TRBD1 (5 bases). This CDR3 has 13 residues. V lost 8 bases and J lost 4, with 14 bases in between. The CDR3 sequence: CASGSNRLYGYTF. The CDR3 coding sequence is TGTGCCAGCGGTTCGAACAGGCTCTATGGCTACACCTTC.

This clonotype was picked up many times. V gene TRBV18 combines with J gene TRBJ1-6, with D possibly TRBD1 on 5 matching bases. This CDR3 has 15 residues. Trimming shortened V by 4 bases and J by 3 bases, and 10 bases separated the two germline ends. Germline V lookup: CDR1 KGHSH, CDR2 LQKENI. CDR3 nucleotides: TGTGCCAGCTCACAATTGCAGGGCTATAATTCACCCCTCCACTTT. It is translated as CASSQLQGYNSPLHF.

This clonotype was counted at least ten times. The rearrangement uses TRBV20-1 and TRBJ2-3, with 7 bases aligning to TRBD1. Trimming took 4 bases from V and 0 from J; bases not matched to a gene: 4. There are 14 residues in the CDR3. The germline V gene has CDR1 DFQATT and CDR2 SNEGSKA (reference sequence). Here the CDR3 reads CSATTGSSTDTQYF. CDR3 coding DNA: TGCAGTGCTACGACAGGGTCTAGCACAGATACGCAGTATTTT.

This clonotype has only one observation. The junction departs from the called germline gene at one end, perhaps through a read error. The rearrangement joins TRBV20-1 to TRBJ2-2, with 8 bases matching TRBD1. The CDR3 covers 15 residues. Per the germline V gene, CDR1 is DFQATT and CDR2 is SNEGSKA (reference sequence). CDR3 sequence reads: CSAFPGQVNTGGLFF. CDR3 sequence (DNA): TGCAGTGCTTTTCCGGGACAGGTGAACACCGGGGGGCTGTTTTTT.

This clonotype was seen at least ten times. This sequence joins TRBV30 and TRBJ2-7; 11 nucleotides line up with TRBD1. Germline values: CDR1 GTSNPN, CDR2 SVGIG (reference sequence). With V trimmed by 5 bases and J by 7 bases, 13 bases remained unmatched. This CDR3 comprises 15 residues. The CDR3 sequence is CAWDGTGQGAGEQYF. CDR3 sequence (DNA): TGTGCCTGGGACGGTACCGGACAGGGGGCCGGGGAGCAGTACTTC.

The sample holds a few counts of this clonotype. CDR3 loop: CSVEGGAGPGNTIYF. The DNA for the CDR3 is TGCAGCGTTGAAGGAGGGGCCGGACCTGGAAACACCATATATTTT. The genes are TRBV29-1 and TRBJ1-3; TRBD1 is a possible D gene (5 bases). CDR1 SQVTM and CDR2 ANQGSEA come from the germline V gene. The CDR3 length is 15 residues. V was trimmed by 1 base and J by 2 bases, leaving 12 bases between them.

This clonotype came up a few times. V usage is TRBV4-1 and J usage is TRBJ2-3; the D is unclear. CDR3 size: 13 residues. CDR1 and CDR2 (germline): MGHRA, YSYEKL. Trimming took off 4 bases at V and 6 bases at J, with 11 bases between the two ends. The CDR3 sequence is CASSPVWLDTQYF. The CDR3 DNA reads TGCGCCAGCAGCCCAGTGTGGTTGGATACGCAGTATTTT.

This clonotype appeared many times. This chain joins TRBV2 and TRBJ2-7, with TRBD1 matching over 7 bases. The CDR3 is 13 residues long. The V and J ends lost 3 bases and 2 bases, in that order; junction bases with no gene match: 1. The V gene's germline CDR1 is SNHLY and CDR2 FYNNEI. In DNA form, the CDR3 reads TGTGCCAGCAGTGAGACAGGGACCTACGAGCAGTACTTC. This encodes CASSETGTYEQYF.

The chain uses TRBV6-2 or TRBV6-3 and TRBJ2-5; D ambiguous. The germline CDR1 and CDR2 sequences are MNHEY and SVGEGT. Deletions cut 2 bases from V and 2 bases from J, with 6 bases between. The length of the CDR3 is 13 residues. The DNA of the CDR3 is TGTGCCAGCAGTTACGGGCCTCAAGAGACCCAGTACTTC. As protein: CASSYGPQETQYF.

This clonotype occurred many times. The chain employs TRBV20-1 and TRBJ2-4, with D maybe TRBD2 (6 bases). Germline CDR1 and CDR2: DFQATT and SNEGSKA (reference sequence). The CDR3 contains 15 residues. The V gene lost 3 bases and the J gene lost 0 bases, with 12 bases spanning the gap. As DNA, the CDR3 is TGCAGTGCTAGCCCTAGCGCCCTAGCCAAAAACATTCAGTACTTC. Its translation is CSASPSALAKNIQYF.

In its sample, this clonotype was seen a few times. The V gene is TRBV18, the J gene TRBJ1-4, with D unclear. This CDR3 contains 15 residues. Germline-derived CDR1 and CDR2 are KGHSH and LQKENI. Trimming left V 5 bases short and J 5 bases short, with 15 bases between. The CDR3 sequence: CASSSEEGRNEKLFF. CDR3 DNA: TGTGCCAGCTCATCAGAAGAAGGAAGGAATGAAAAACTGTTTTTT. Looking up the rest from reference TRBV18 and TRBJ1-4 gives the full variable domain: NAGVMQNPRHLVRRRGQEARLRCSPMKGHSHVYWYRQLPEEGLKFMVYLQKENIIDESGMPKERFSAEFPKEGPSILRIQQVVRGDSAAYFCASSSEEGRNEKLFFGSGTQLSVL.

This clonotype was found a few times. The chain recombines TRBV30 with TRBJ1-6, with 9 bases that match TRBD1. V was clipped by 3 bases and J by 6 bases; unmatched bases: 6. The germline CDR1 and CDR2 sequences are GTSNPN and SVGIG (reference sequence). CDR3 size: 15 residues. The chain's CDR3 is CAWRVTGGGNSPLHF. The CDR3 nucleotides are TGTGCCTGGAGAGTCACAGGGGGCGGTAATTCACCCCTCCACTTT.

This clonotype was observed at least ten times. V gene TRBV19 combines with J gene TRBJ1-1; D is ambiguous. The V gene lost 8 bases and the J gene lost 1 base, with 8 bases spanning the gap. The CDR3 length is 12 residues. The germline V gene encodes CDR1 LNHDA and CDR2 SQIVND (reference sequence). The DNA of the CDR3 is TGTGCCAGTCGAAGGTCGAACACTGAAGCTTTCTTT. The encoded protein is CASRRSNTEAFF.

The J gene is TRBJ2-4, the V gene TRBV3-1, with D uncertain. The CDR3 runs to 11 residues. V shed 5 bases and J shed 13 bases, with 12 bases lying between them. In germline, CDR1 is LGHDT, CDR2 YNNKEL (reference sequence). The CDR3 nucleotides are TGTGCCAGCAGCGGCCACAATGAGCAGTACTTC. This codes for CASSGHNEQYF.

This clonotype was observed at least ten times. The rearrangement links TRBV12-3 or TRBV12-4 to TRBJ2-4; D gene uncertain. This CDR3 comprises 13 residues. V lost 1 base and J lost 6, with 7 bases in between. DNA for the CDR3: TGTGCCAGCAGTTTAGGGAGAGGAAACATTCAGTACTTC. This encodes CASSLGRGNIQYF.

This clonotype was detected many times. The gene calls are TRBV20-1 and TRBJ2-3; TRBD2 agrees at 12 bases. Germline trimming cut 5 bases from V and 2 bases from J; bases unmatched to any gene: 14. This CDR3 region has 18 residues. Germline V gene data show CDR1 as DFQATT and CDR2 as SNEGSKA (reference sequence). CDR3 in DNA: TGCAGTGCTCCCCGGGTGACTAGCGGGGGATATCTCACAGATACGCAGTATTTT. The encoded protein is CSAPRVTSGGYLTDTQYF.

About this clonotype itself: The junction departs from the called germline gene at one end, perhaps through a read error. This sequence joins TRBV6-4 and TRBJ1-2; 7 nucleotides align to TRBD1. The CDR3 consists of 12 residues. Germline V gene lookup returns CDR1 MRHNA and CDR2 SNTAGT. The CDR3 reads CASSDNGDSLSF. In DNA, the CDR3 is TGTGCCAGCAGTGACAACGGGGACAGTCTATCCTTC.

The table lists this clonotype with a few counts. The rearrangement uses TRBV2 and TRBJ2-3; D gene ambiguous. Germline CDR1 is SNHLY and CDR2 is FYNNEI. The CDR3 is made up of 15 amino acids. Trimming pared 1 base from V and 3 bases from J, leaving 11 bases between. This chain's CDR3 is CASSEGFSLTDTQYF. The CDR3 bases are TGTGCCAGCAGTGAAGGGTTTAGTTTGACAGATACGCAGTATTTT. Combining the CDR3 with reference TRBV2 and TRBJ2-3 gives the whole variable domain EPEVTQTPSHQVTQMGQEVILRCVPISNHLYFYWYRQILGQKVEFLVSFYNNEISEKSEIFDDQFSVERPDGSNFTLKIRSTKLEDSAMYFCASSEGFSLTDTQYFGPGTRLTVL.

Many counts were recorded for this clonotype. The chain combines TRBV5-1 with TRBJ2-1, with 8 nucleotides matching TRBD2. Germline values: CDR1 SGHRS, CDR2 YFSETQ. Trimming at V came to 7 bases and at J to 2 bases, leaving 8 bases not matched to a gene. CDR3 length: 15 amino acids. This CDR3 is CASGAGGGAYNEQFF. CDR3 in DNA: TGCGCCAGCGGGGCGGGAGGAGGGGCCTACAATGAGCAGTTCTTC.

For this clonotype: Being one base from a much bigger clone, this may be a read error. This chain links TRBV12-3 or TRBV12-4 with TRBJ2-1; 9 nucleotides align to TRBD2. CDR3 size: 13 residues. J was trimmed by 10 bases and V by 8 bases; bases with no gene match: 9. The CDR3 bases are TGTGCCAGCTTGGCGGGAGGGCTGAACGAGCAGTTCTTC. Residues: CASLAGGLNEQFF.

There are a few counts of this clonotype. The V call is TRBV19, the J call TRBJ1-5; 10 nucleotides line up with TRBD1. The germline V gene encodes CDR1 LNHDA and CDR2 SQIVND (reference sequence). CDR3 length equals 15 residues. The junction had 3 bases not matched to a gene; V was cut back by 3 bases and J by 4 bases. The CDR3 DNA reads as TGTGCCAGTAGTATTTGGACAGGGGGAAATCAGCCCCAGCATTTT. Residues: CASSIWTGGNQPQHF.

The sample holds a few counts of this clonotype. The CDR3 loop is CASSLDRSSMNEKLFF. The DNA for the CDR3 is TGTGCCAGCAGTCTGGACAGGTCCTCGATGAATGAAAAACTGTTTTTT. V usage is TRBV27 and J usage is TRBJ1-4, with 7 nucleotides matching TRBD1. Trimming cost V 5 bases and J 5 bases; bases outside gene matches: 11. Germline loops: CDR1 MNHEY, CDR2 SMNVEV (reference sequence). This CDR3 is built from 16 residues.

The table lists this clonotype with a few counts. The chain recombines TRBV6-1 with TRBJ2-2, with TRBD2 matching 8 bases. The CDR3 consists of 17 residues. The ends lost 7 bases at V and 4 bases at J; junction bases unmatched: 14. Germline assignment: CDR1 MNHNS and CDR2 SASEGT. The CDR3 is CASNDFSGGSFTGELFF. CDR3 bases: TGTGCCAGCAATGATTTCTCGGGAGGGTCTTTCACCGGGGAGCTGTTTTTT.

This clonotype was seen more than once but under ten times. The CDR3 here is CATFDPGQGHSEQFF. The CDR3 region has the DNA TGTGCCACCTTTGATCCGGGACAGGGACACAGTGAGCAGTTCTTC. The chain recombines TRBV19 with TRBJ2-1; 9 bases are a match to TRBD1. The ends lost 10 bases at V and 9 bases at J; junction bases unmatched: 16. Germline assignment: CDR1 LNHDA and CDR2 SQIVND (reference sequence). The CDR3 loop spans 15 amino acids.